This TCR beta chain comes out of a study of T cell responses to AZD1222 COVID-19 vaccine. Using immunoSEQ multiplex PCR, the repertoire was profiled, and TCRdb retains in-frame clones only, with some absent. The table records fewer than 120,000 clones, 80% to 95% of them present only once. CDR1 and CDR2 from the germline V gene are MNHEY and SVGAGI. V was trimmed by 2 bases and J by 4 bases, leaving 8 bases between them. CDR3 length equals 13 residues. The rearrangement joins TRBV6-5 to TRBJ1-2, with D tentatively TRBD1 (5 bases). Sequenced material: peripheral blood, taken 28 days after the second AZD1222 dose. The sequence derives from an adult who received the AZD1222 COVID-19 vaccine. CDR3 protein: CASSYPGSYGYTF. In DNA form, the CDR3 reads TGTGCCAGCAGTTACCCAGGGAGCTATGGCTACACCTTC.